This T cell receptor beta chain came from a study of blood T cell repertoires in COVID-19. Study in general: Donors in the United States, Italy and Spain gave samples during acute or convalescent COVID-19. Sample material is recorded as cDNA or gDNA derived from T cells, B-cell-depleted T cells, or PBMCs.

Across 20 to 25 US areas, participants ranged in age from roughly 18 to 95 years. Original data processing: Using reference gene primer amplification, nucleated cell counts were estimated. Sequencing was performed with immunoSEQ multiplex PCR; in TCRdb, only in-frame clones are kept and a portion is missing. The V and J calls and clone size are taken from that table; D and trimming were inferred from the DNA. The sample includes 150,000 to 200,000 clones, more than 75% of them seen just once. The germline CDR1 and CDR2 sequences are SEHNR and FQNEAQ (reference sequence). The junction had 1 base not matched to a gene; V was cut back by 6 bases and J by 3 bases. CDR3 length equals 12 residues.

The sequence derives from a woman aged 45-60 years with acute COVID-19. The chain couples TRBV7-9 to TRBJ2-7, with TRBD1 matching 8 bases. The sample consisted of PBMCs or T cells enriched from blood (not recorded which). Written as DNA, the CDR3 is TGTGCCAGCAGTGGGACAGGCTACGAGCAGTACGTC. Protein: CASSGTGYEQYV.